The 27 T cell receptor beta chains below come from one sample, sequenced in a study of blood T cell repertoires in COVID-19. The repertoire was sequenced with immunoSEQ multiplex PCR; TCRdb's copy has only in-frame clones and lacks some. The sample has over 150,000 clones; about 88% are singletons. Sample: peripheral blood. The origin of the receptors is a middle-aged man with acute or convalescent COVID-19.

The sample holds a few counts of this clone. The chain combines TRBV2 with TRBJ2-7; TRBD1 might be the D (6 bases). Trimming left V 7 bases short and J 0 bases short, with 7 bases between. Germline V gene sequence: CDR1 SNHLY, CDR2 FYNNEI. The CDR3 is 12 residues long. The CDR3 coding sequence is TGTGCCAGCAAAGGGGGCTCCTACGAGCAGTACTTC. Its translation: CASKGGSYEQYF.

V usage is TRBV11-3 and J usage is TRBJ2-3; D possibly corresponds to TRBD1 (6 bases). Germline loops: CDR1 SGHNT, CDR2 YENEEA. V shed 1 base and J shed 2 bases, with 7 bases lying between them. The CDR3 is 14 residues long. CDR3 region: CASSLGDTTDTQYF. In DNA, the CDR3 is TGTGCCAGCAGCTTAGGGGACACCACAGATACGCAGTATTTT.

V is TRBV24-1 and J is TRBJ1-1; a weak D match, TRBD1 (5 bases). V was clipped by 9 bases and J by 4 bases, with 14 bases between them. The CDR3 is 13 amino acids. Germline CDR1 reads KGHDR; CDR2 reads SFDVKD. CDR3 region: CATAPRVGTEAFF. CDR3 bases: TGTGCCACCGCGCCCAGGGTGGGCACTGAAGCTTTCTTT.

The chain combines TRBV29-1 with TRBJ2-5; TRBD2 matches at 8 bases. Trimming cost V 0 bases and J 1 base; bases outside gene matches: 7. The CDR3 runs 16 residues. Germline values: CDR1 SQVTM, CDR2 ANQGSEA. In DNA form, the CDR3 reads TGCAGCGTTGAAGATCCCGCGCGGGGGGCCCAAGAGACCCAGTACTTC. Amino acid sequence: CSVEDPARGAQETQYF.

This chain uses TRBV7-2 with TRBJ1-1, with 7 positions matching TRBD1. Per germline, CDR1 SGHTA and CDR2 FQGNSA. Trimming cost V 3 bases and J 6 bases; bases outside gene matches: 10. This CDR3 comprises 15 residues. The CDR3 DNA sequence: TGTGCCAGCAGCTTCGCCGGGACAGTATATTCTGAAGCTTTCTTT. As protein: CASSFAGTVYSEAFF.

This chain joins TRBV4-2 and TRBJ1-1; 7 bases map to TRBD1. From germline, CDR1 is LGHNA and CDR2 YNFKEQ. CDR3 length: 12 amino acids. J lost 10 bases, V lost 4 bases, and 6 bases had no gene match. The CDR3 loop is CASSLGTAGAFF. CDR3 bases: TGTGCCAGCAGCCTGGGGACAGCGGGAGCTTTCTTT.

This clone is a singleton in its sample. The V gene is TRBV19, the J gene TRBJ1-2; TRBD1 matches at 7 bases. With V trimmed by 11 bases and J by 3 bases, 9 bases remained unmatched. This CDR3 region has 13 residues. Germline loops: CDR1 LNHDA, CDR2 SQIVND (reference sequence). The CDR3 spells CASGGFEDYGYTF. For the CDR3, the DNA is TGTGCCTCAGGGGGGTTCGAGGACTATGGCTACACCTTC.

The chain is built from TRBV2 and TRBJ2-1, with TRBD1 matching 7 bases. V gave up 6 bases and J gave up 7 bases; unmatched junction bases: 12. From germline, CDR1 is SNHLY and CDR2 FYNNEI. The CDR3 runs 15 residues. The DNA of the CDR3 is TGTGCCAGCAGCAAAAGGGAAGACAGGGCTAATGAGCAGTTCTTC. Amino acid sequence: CASSKREDRANEQFF.

This chain connects TRBV13 to TRBJ1-1; D perhaps matches TRBD1 (6 bases). Deletions cut 0 bases from V and 2 bases from J, with 10 bases between. This CDR3 is built from 15 residues. Germline V gives CDR1 PRHDT, CDR2 FYEKMQ (reference sequence). CDR3 bases: TGTGCCAGCAGCTTAGGAGGGGGACTAAACACTGAAGCTTTCTTT. This translates into CASSLGGGLNTEAFF.

V usage is TRBV5-1 and J usage is TRBJ1-1, with no clear D. Germline CDR1 SGHRS, CDR2 YFSETQ. V was shortened by 2 bases and J by 3 bases, with 8 bases between the two germline ends. The CDR3 runs 13 residues. This chain's CDR3 is CASSLRRDTEAFF. The CDR3 region has the DNA TGCGCCAGCAGCTTACGGAGGGACACTGAAGCTTTCTTT.

This clone turned up a few times. V usage is TRBV3-1 (or the pseudogene TRBV3-2) and J usage is TRBJ1-2, with no clear D. The CDR3 runs 15 residues. Germline CDR1 reads LGHDT; CDR2 reads YNNKEL (reference sequence). V was cut by 0 bases and J by 8 bases, with 16 bases left in between. The CDR3 region is CASSQDLEGLGGYTF. The CDR3 bases are TGTGCCAGCAGCCAAGATCTGGAAGGTTTGGGCGGCTACACCTTC.

This clone turned up a few times. The genes are TRBV20-1 and TRBJ1-5, with D unclear. The CDR3 sequence is 15 residues long. Germline V lookup: CDR1 DFQATT, CDR2 SNEGSKA (reference sequence). Trimming took 3 bases from V and 0 from J, leaving 12 bases between them. CDR3 loop: CSASFQAYSNQPQHF. The CDR3 coding sequence is TGCAGTGCTAGTTTTCAGGCCTATAGCAATCAGCCCCAGCATTTT.

This chain joins TRBV2 and TRBJ1-1; D uncertain. V was cut by 6 bases and J by 10 bases, with 18 bases left in between. Germline CDR1 SNHLY, CDR2 FYNNEI. The length of the CDR3 is 13 residues. This CDR3 reads CASSDRARGAAFF. DNA for the CDR3: TGTGCCAGCAGCGATCGGGCACGGGGAGCAGCTTTCTTT.

The chain couples TRBV9 to TRBJ1-1, with D possibly TRBD1 on 6 matching bases. CDR3 length equals 13 residues. V was clipped by 6 bases and J by 1 base, with 10 bases between them. Looked up from germline, CDR1 is SGDLS and CDR2 is YYNGEE. The CDR3 protein is CASTLGANTEAFF. Written as DNA, the CDR3 is TGTGCCAGCACCCTGGGGGCGAACACTGAAGCTTTCTTT.

The rearrangement links TRBV5-6 to TRBJ1-6, with 12 bases matching TRBD1. Germline V gene lookup returns CDR1 SGHDT and CDR2 YYEEEE. CDR3 size: 15 residues. Trimming took 4 bases from V and 7 from J; bases not matched to a gene: 3. The CDR3 DNA reads TGTGCCAGCAGCAAAGGGACAGGGGGCAATTCACCCCTCCACTTT. As protein: CASSKGTGGNSPLHF.

The V and J genes are TRBV11-3 and TRBJ1-6; D not certain. The CDR3 runs 13 residues. V was pared by 5 bases and J by 3 bases, with 5 bases between. The germline V gene encodes CDR1 SGHNT and CDR2 YENEEA. The CDR3 loop is CASSLGYNSPLHF. The CDR3 nucleotides read TGTGCCAGCAGCCTCGGCTATAATTCACCCCTCCACTTT.

This clone occurred once. In nucleotides, the CDR3 is TGCGCCAGCAGCCCTCGGACAGGGAGCGGCTACACCTTC. It codes for CASSPRTGSGYTF. The chain carries TRBV4-3 and TRBJ1-2, with 8 bases matching TRBD1. The germline V gene has CDR1 LGHNA and CDR2 YSLEER. After removal of 4 bases from V and 8 bases from J, the junction contained 6 bases not matched to a gene. This CDR3 region has 13 residues.

This clone was counted between two and nine times. The genes are TRBV10-3 and TRBJ1-5; D not certain. This CDR3 has 13 amino acids. V was shortened by 0 bases and J by 7 bases, with 7 bases between the two germline ends. CDR1 is ENHRY and CDR2 is SYGVKD in the germline V gene. DNA for the CDR3: TGTGCCATCAGTGAGTCGACTCTCCAGCCCCAGCATTTT. Its translation: CAISESTLQPQHF.

J is TRBJ2-7 and V is TRBV28; TRBD1 matches 7 bases. CDR3 length: 14 residues. Germline V lookup: CDR1 MDHEN, CDR2 SYDVKM. The junction had 12 bases not matched to a gene; V was cut back by 6 bases and J by 7 bases. The CDR3 here is CASSPGQSLLEQYF. In DNA form, the CDR3 reads TGTGCCAGCAGCCCGGGACAGTCCCTCCTAGAGCAGTACTTC.

The V gene is TRBV5-5, the J gene TRBJ2-7; 10 positions match TRBD1. Looked up from germline, CDR1 is SGHKS and CDR2 is YYEKEE (reference sequence). CDR3 length equals 16 residues. Unmatched junction bases numbered 8, after V lost 3 bases and J lost 2 bases. CDR3 protein: CASSSEGQGRAYEQYF. CDR3 in DNA: TGTGCCAGCAGCTCAGAGGGACAGGGGAGGGCCTACGAGCAGTACTTC.

The chain joins TRBV28 to TRBJ1-6; 10 nucleotides match TRBD1. The length of the CDR3 is 17 residues. Germline values: CDR1 MDHEN, CDR2 SYDVKM. J gave up 1 base and V 6 bases, and 6 bases lay outside the gene matches. This CDR3 is CASSPPDRGSYNSPLHF. CDR3 nucleotides: TGTGCCAGCAGCCCCCCGGACAGGGGGTCCTATAATTCACCCCTCCACTTT. The full variable domain, with the rest looked up from reference TRBV28 and TRBJ1-6, is DVKVTQSSRYLVKRTGEKVFLECVQDMDHENMFWYRQDPGLGLRLIYFSYDVKMKEKGDIPEGYSVSREKKERFSLILESASTNQTSMYLCASSPPDRGSYNSPLHFGNGTRLTVT.

The CDR3 nucleotides are TGTGCCAGCTCACCCCGACAGGGAATTGGAGAAAACACCATATATTTT. Translating gives CASSPRQGIGENTIYF. The rearrangement uses TRBV18 and TRBJ1-3; the match to TRBD1 covers 7 bases. Germline-derived CDR1 and CDR2 are KGHSH and LQKENI. V lost 3 bases and J lost 6; bases outside the gene matches: 11. There are 16 residues in the CDR3.

The CDR3 nucleotides are TGTGCCAGCAGTTCACGGAGACAGGCGGCTCACGAGCAGTACTTC. This encodes CASSSRRQAAHEQYF. The rearrangement joins TRBV28 to TRBJ2-7; the D gene is possibly TRBD1 (6 bases). Germline CDR1 is MDHEN and CDR2 is SYDVKM. The CDR3 spans 15 residues. V was clipped by 4 bases and J by 5 bases, with 18 bases between them.

This clone was observed once. The V gene is TRBV6-5, the J gene TRBJ2-7, with D tentatively TRBD1 (5 bases). Germline CDR1 is MNHEY and CDR2 is SVGAGI. V lost 10 bases and J 0 bases, leaving 19 bases between the germline ends. The CDR3 length is 15 residues. CDR3 residues: CAIARWQGSSYEQYF. The CDR3 DNA reads TGTGCCATTGCGAGGTGGCAGGGCAGCTCCTACGAGCAGTACTTC.

This chain uses TRBV29-1 with TRBJ1-1, with 7 positions matching TRBD1. The V gene's germline CDR1 is SQVTM and CDR2 ANQGSEA. The CDR3 is 17 residues long. Trimming cost V 4 bases and J 0 bases; bases outside gene matches: 14. As DNA, the CDR3 is TGCAGCGTTGGAGGGGGCAGGGATGGTAGGATGAACACTGAAGCTTTCTTT. It is translated as CSVGGGRDGRMNTEAFF.

CDR3 in amino acids: CASSTGISTDTQYF. For the CDR3, the DNA is TGCGCCAGCAGCACCGGTATTAGCACAGATACGCAGTATTTT. The gene calls are TRBV5-1 and TRBJ2-3; no firm D call. Germline V gene lookup returns CDR1 SGHRS and CDR2 YFSETQ. V was shortened by 4 bases and J by 0 bases, with 9 bases between the two germline ends. The CDR3 contains 14 residues.

The chain has TRBV28 and TRBJ1-1; tentatively, D is TRBD1 (6 bases). Germline V gene lookup returns CDR1 MDHEN and CDR2 SYDVKM. Trimming removed 8 bases at V and 5 bases at J, with 21 bases between. The CDR3 sequence is 15 residues long. The CDR3: CASHHRRGGGTEAFF. The CDR3 region has the DNA TGTGCCAGCCATCACCGGAGGGGGGGTGGAACTGAAGCTTTCTTT.